Listed here are 2 T cell receptor beta chains from one sample, sequenced in a study of T cells in localized non-small cell lung cancer. Assay used: immunoSEQ multiplex PCR; TCRdb lists only in-frame clones, some missing. The sample records 35,000 to 40,000 clones, approximately 88% being singletons. The sample consisted of peripheral blood, taken before any cancer treatment. The receptors come from a woman aged 40-69 years with stage I lung adenocarcinoma.

The CDR3 here is CSVAGGSQETQYF. CDR3 DNA: TGCAGCGTTGCGGGGGGGTCCCAAGAGACCCAGTACTTC. V gene TRBV29-1 combines with J gene TRBJ2-5; 8 bases match TRBD2. This CDR3 region has 13 residues. J was trimmed by 1 base and V by 4 bases; bases with no gene match: 2. CDR1 SQVTM and CDR2 ANQGSEA come from the germline V gene.

This clone was recorded only once. The chain links TRBV30 to TRBJ2-2, with 7 bases aligning to TRBD2. CDR3 length equals 15 residues. V lost 3 bases and J lost 3; bases outside the gene matches: 7. CDR1 and CDR2 from the germline V gene are GTSNPN and SVGIG (reference sequence). DNA for the CDR3: TGTGCCTGGAGCGTGGGAACTAGCGACACCGGGGAGCTGTTTTTT. It codes for CAWSVGTSDTGELFF. The whole variable domain, filled in from reference TRBV30 and TRBJ2-2, reads SQTIHQWPATLVQPVGSPLSLECTVEGTSNPNLYWYRQAAGRGLQLLFYSVGIGQISSEVPQNLSASRPQDRQFILSSKKLLLSDSGFYLCAWSVGTSDTGELFFGEGSRLTVL.